Below are 24 T cell receptor beta chains sequenced from a single sample in a study of identical twins. One entry per CDR3 protein, called by TCRdb with MiXCR from the 5' RACE reads. The sample carries about 280,000 distinct CDR3 sequences, 8% to 9% recorded once. This sample was shared with a second study, whose subject was yellow fever vaccine responses in identical twins.

Source material: memory (CD45RO+) T cells sorted from blood. These receptors were obtained from a woman between 18 and 29 years old in good health.

This clonotype appeared many times. V gene TRBV20-1 combines with J gene TRBJ1-3; no reliable D call. Germline CDR1 is DFQATT and CDR2 is SNEGSKA (reference sequence). Trimming left V 5 bases short and J 4 bases short, with 12 bases between. This CDR3 is built from 13 residues. Written as DNA, the CDR3 is TGCAGTGCTCCCGGGCAGGACGGAAACACCATATATTTT. Translated, it gives CSAPGQDGNTIYF.

V is TRBV19 and J is TRBJ2-1, with TRBD1 matching 7 bases. Per germline, CDR1 LNHDA and CDR2 SQIVND (reference sequence). This CDR3 region has 14 residues. The V and J ends lost 10 bases and 4 bases, in that order; junction bases with no gene match: 10. The CDR3 DNA sequence: TGTGCCACTAGGAGAGACAGGGCATACAATGAGCAGTTCTTC. Translated: CATRRDRAYNEQFF.

Many counts were recorded for this clonotype. The chain carries TRBV12-5 and TRBJ2-1; TRBD2 agrees at 9 bases. J was trimmed by 8 bases and V by 0 bases; bases with no gene match: 8. CDR1 LGHNT and CDR2 FRNRAP come from the germline V gene. The CDR3 runs 16 residues. The CDR3 bases are TGTGCTAGTGGTTTGGTACAAACTAGCGGGCACCATGAGCAGTTCTTC. Translated: CASGLVQTSGHHEQFF.

This sequence joins TRBV5-1 and TRBJ2-5; D gene ambiguous. With 5 bases removed from V and 1 base from J, the gap between germline ends came to 12 bases. The germline CDR1 and CDR2 sequences are SGHRS and YFSETQ. This CDR3 comprises 14 residues. CDR3 DNA: TGCGCCAGCAGTGATCTCGGTATCCAAGAGACCCAGTACTTC. As protein: CASSDLGIQETQYF.

V gene TRBV11-2 combines with J gene TRBJ2-5; D tentatively fits TRBD1 or TRBD2 (6 bases each). V gave up 3 bases and J gave up 5 bases, with 16 bases separating them. Germline V gene sequence: CDR1 SGHAT, CDR2 FQNNGV. This CDR3 contains 15 residues. Written as DNA, the CDR3 is TGTGCCAGCAGCTTGGAGGGGGACCCCCGGGAGACCCAGTACTTC. Encoded protein: CASSLEGDPRETQYF.

This clonotype has just a few counts. V usage is TRBV14 and J usage is TRBJ2-3; 7 positions agree with TRBD1. The germline V gene has CDR1 SGHDN and CDR2 FVKESK. The V and J ends lost 1 base and 7 bases, in that order; junction bases with no gene match: 5. CDR3 size: 14 residues. The CDR3 loop reads CASSQVQGRNTQYF. The CDR3 DNA reads TGTGCCAGCAGCCAAGTACAGGGGCGAAATACGCAGTATTTT.

This clonotype was observed at least ten times. The genes are TRBV5-1 and TRBJ2-1; 11 bases fit TRBD1. This CDR3 is 15 amino acids long. V shed 4 bases and J 3 bases; nucleotides not matched to a gene: 3. CDR1 SGHRS and CDR2 YFSETQ come from the germline V gene. CDR3 nucleotides: TGCGCCAGCAGCCCCGGGACAGGGGGCTACAATGAGCAGTTCTTC. It is translated as CASSPGTGGYNEQFF. Full variable domain (outside the CDR3, taken from reference TRBV5-1 and TRBJ2-1): KAGVTQTPRYLIKTRGQQVTLSCSPISGHRSVSWYQQTPGQGLQFLFEYFSETQRNKGNFPGRFSGRQFSNSRSEMNVSTLELGDSALYLCASSPGTGGYNEQFFGPGTRLTVL.

This clonotype was counted between two and nine times. The chain has TRBV6-2 or TRBV6-3 and TRBJ1-4; D remains ambiguous. The V gene's germline CDR1 is MNHEY and CDR2 SVGEGT. The CDR3 extends over 17 amino acids. V lost 2 bases and J 6 bases, leaving 19 bases between the germline ends. CDR3 coding DNA: TGTGCCAGCAGTTACCAATCGGCAGGACGGATTGATGAAAAACTGTTTTTT. Amino acid sequence: CASSYQSAGRIDEKLFF.

Ten or more counts support this clonotype. V gene TRBV9 combines with J gene TRBJ2-7; D is perhaps TRBD1 (6 bases). Germline V lookup: CDR1 SGDLS, CDR2 YYNGEE. The length of the CDR3 is 13 residues. V was shortened by 4 bases and J by 6 bases, with 14 bases between the two germline ends. Written as DNA, the CDR3 is TGTGCCAGCAGCACGCGACAGGACTCCGAGCAGTACTTC. Translating gives CASSTRQDSEQYF.

The chain couples TRBV2 to TRBJ2-1; D may be TRBD1 (6 bases). The CDR3 is 15 residues long. CDR1 and CDR2 from the germline V gene are SNHLY and FYNNEI. V was shortened by 3 bases and J by 4 bases, with 13 bases between the two germline ends. The CDR3 protein is CASSEQGQLYNEQFF. The DNA for the CDR3 is TGTGCCAGCAGTGAGCAAGGACAGTTATACAATGAGCAGTTCTTC. Drawing the rest from reference TRBV2 and TRBJ2-1, the complete variable domain is EPEVTQTPSHQVTQMGQEVILRCVPISNHLYFYWYRQILGQKVEFLVSFYNNEISEKSEIFDDQFSVERPDGSNFTLKIRSTKLEDSAMYFCASSEQGQLYNEQFFGPGTRLTVL.

This clonotype was counted at least ten times. V and J are TRBV12-3 or TRBV12-4 and TRBJ2-5; the match to TRBD2 covers 9 bases. J lost 1 base, V lost 5 bases, and 11 bases had no gene match. The CDR3 spans 17 residues. The CDR3 spells CASSRNSGRSIQETQYF. CDR3 bases: TGTGCCAGCAGTCGTAATAGCGGGAGATCTATCCAAGAGACCCAGTACTTC.

This clonotype was detected ten times or more. The rearrangement joins TRBV7-2 to TRBJ2-1; 11 nucleotides agree with TRBD1. The CDR3 is 15 residues long. V trimming: 3 bases; J trimming: 6 bases; junction bases outside the gene matches: 4. CDR1 SGHTA and CDR2 FQGNSA come from the germline V gene. The CDR3 DNA reads TGTGCCAGCAGCTTTAGGACAGGGGGCATCAATGAGCAGTTCTTC. This encodes CASSFRTGGINEQFF.

The chain links TRBV10-3 to TRBJ2-7; no clear D gene. The V gene's germline CDR1 is ENHRY and CDR2 SYGVKD. Trimming stripped 10 bases from V and 5 bases from J, with 18 bases between. This CDR3 has 13 residues. CDR3 sequence reads: CATTPGGRNEQYF. CDR3 DNA sequence: TGTGCCACGACCCCCGGTGGGCGGAACGAGCAGTACTTC.

This clonotype has a handful of counts. This chain uses TRBV6-5 with TRBJ2-7, with 9 positions matching TRBD1. This CDR3 comprises 17 residues. With 2 bases clipped from V and 2 bases from J, the junction kept 10 bases outside the gene matches. Germline CDR1 is MNHEY and CDR2 is SVGAGI. The CDR3 reads CASSYLAGTGSPYEQYF. CDR3 bases: TGTGCCAGCAGTTACCTGGCGGGGACAGGGAGCCCCTACGAGCAGTACTTC.

The chain couples TRBV28 to TRBJ2-7; 9 bases match TRBD1. The CDR3 has 13 residues. V was pared by 6 bases and J by 4 bases, with 4 bases of the junction left unmatched. Germline V lookup: CDR1 MDHEN, CDR2 SYDVKM. The CDR3 nucleotides read TGTGCCAGCAGGCCCGGGACAGGGTACGAGCAGTACGTC. Translated: CASRPGTGYEQYV.

This sequence joins TRBV28 and TRBJ2-7, with TRBD2 identical over 12 bases. CDR3 length: 15 residues. CDR1 and CDR2 (germline): MDHEN, SYDVKM. The V gene end was trimmed by 2 bases and the J gene end by 6 bases; junction bases not matched to a gene: 5. The CDR3 here is CASSLPTSGSFEQYF. CDR3 nucleotides: TGTGCCAGCAGTTTACCGACTAGCGGGAGCTTCGAGCAGTACTTC.

This clonotype was detected only a few times. The chain links TRBV14 to TRBJ2-1; TRBD2 might be the D (5 bases). Trimming cost V 0 bases and J 15 bases, with 12 bases left between them. Germline V CDR1 and CDR2: SGHDN, FVKESK. The CDR3 has 12 residues. Here the CDR3 DNA reads TGTGCCAGCAGCCAAGAGAGGGCCAAGCGGTTCTTC. Translation gives CASSQERAKRFF.

This clonotype was seen just once. An end of the junction does not agree with germline; a read error may underlie this. The chain is built from TRBV20-1 and TRBJ2-3, with 8 bases matching TRBD2. Germline-derived CDR1 and CDR2 are DFQATT and SNEGSKA (reference sequence). This CDR3 has 16 amino acids. The CDR3 DNA reads as TGCTGTGCTAGTCGAGCGGGGGCCGTTAGCACAGATACGCAGTATTTT. Translated, it gives CCASRAGAVSTDTQYF.

This rearrangement joins TRBV20-1 to TRBJ2-2; maybe TRBD2 (6 bases). The CDR3 has 12 residues. V lost 4 bases, J lost 8 bases, and 11 bases lay in between. The germline V gene has CDR1 DFQATT and CDR2 SNEGSKA (reference sequence). The CDR3 DNA follows: TGCAGTGCTATGGAGGGGCCGGGGGAGCTGTTTTTT. Protein sequence: CSAMEGPGELFF.

V gene TRBV12-3 or TRBV12-4 combines with J gene TRBJ1-5; D unclear. This CDR3 is built from 13 residues. Trimming removed 8 bases at V and 6 bases at J, with 14 bases between. CDR3 residues: CASGFQDPQPQHF. CDR3 in DNA: TGTGCCAGCGGATTCCAGGACCCTCAGCCCCAGCATTTT.

This clonotype showed up many times. The chain employs TRBV29-1 and TRBJ1-2; a weak D match, TRBD1 (6 bases). CDR1 is SQVTM and CDR2 is ANQGSEA in the germline V gene. This CDR3 region has 13 residues. The V end lost 6 bases, the J end lost 5 bases, and 16 bases lay between the germline ends. CDR3 loop: CSVLRDGQYGYTF. CDR3 sequence (DNA): TGCAGCGTCCTCAGAGACGGACAGTATGGCTACACCTTC.

V is TRBV20-1 and J is TRBJ1-1, with TRBD1 identical over 7 bases. With 6 bases clipped from V and 8 bases from J, the junction kept 12 bases outside the gene matches. CDR1 and CDR2 (germline): DFQATT, SNEGSKA (reference sequence). This CDR3 has 13 amino acids. The CDR3 DNA reads TGCAGTGCCCTGACAGGGAGGGGCTCCGAAGCTTTCTTT. It encodes CSALTGRGSEAFF.

This clonotype was observed a handful of times. The chain has TRBV2 and TRBJ2-3; the D gene is possibly TRBD2 (5 bases). The CDR3 extends over 13 amino acids. CDR1 and CDR2 from the germline V gene are SNHLY and FYNNEI. The germline V and J ends were trimmed by 7 bases and 0 bases, with 8 bases remaining between them. As DNA, the CDR3 is TGTGCCAGCACTTGGACTAGCACAGATACGCAGTATTTT. As protein: CASTWTSTDTQYF.

Many counts were recorded for this clonotype. The gene calls are TRBV7-9 and TRBJ1-2, with 8 bases identical to TRBD1. Germline CDR1 is SEHNR and CDR2 is FQNEAQ (reference sequence). Unmatched junction bases numbered 11, after V lost 3 bases and J lost 8 bases. The CDR3 runs to 15 residues. CDR3 DNA: TGTGCCAGCAGCTTTTCAGGACAGGGTCCAGAGGGCTACACCTTC. Its translation: CASSFSGQGPEGYTF.